This T cell receptor beta chain was observed in a study of immune evolution from preneoplasia to lung adenocarcinoma. Overall study context: HLA loss of heterozygosity: about 7% AIS, less than 18% MIA, approximately 31% ADC, none AAH. Broader study findings: Top clone frequencies peaked in normal lung, apparently declining through invasive adenocarcinoma.

Profiling relied on immunoSEQ multiplex PCR, and the TCRdb table lists in-frame clones only, not all of them. The sample contains 8,000 or so clones, approximately 85% of which appear only once. About this clone: The antigen is undetermined.

CDR3 length: 13 residues. Germline values: CDR1 LNHDA, CDR2 SQIVND (reference sequence). Trimming pared 3 bases from V and 6 bases from J, leaving 11 bases between. Between the mid-2010s and the late 2010s, patients underwent resection in Japan or China. Two lung cancer pathologists independently confirmed each histologic diagnosis. The sequencing sample was made of FFPE minimally invasive lung adenocarcinoma tissue. The chain combines TRBV19 with TRBJ1-2; D call uncertain. This TCR was recovered from an elderly person with lung adenocarcinoma. In DNA form, the CDR3 reads TGTGCCAGTAGTATGGTCGTTTGGGATGGCTACACCTTC. Translation gives CASSMVVWDGYTF.